This record looks at one T cell receptor beta chain sequence and its context. Its antigen is as yet unknown. This sample stems from a study of CD4 T cells in relation to SARS-CoV-2 and coronaviruses. Study background: The HLA restriction of the shared crossreactive spike epitopes was mapped.

The data were produced by immunoSEQ multiplex PCR, yet TCRdb's version contains in-frame clones alone and is incomplete. The profile shows about 37,000 clones, approximately 83% of them singletons. Looked up from germline, CDR1 is SGHTA and CDR2 is FQGNSA. Trimming pared 5 bases from V and 1 base from J, leaving 14 bases between. This CDR3 comprises 15 residues. Study-wide findings and caveats: The cross-reactivity analysis covered only spike protein, not other viral proteins.

The clonotype was recovered from an adult with COVID-19. Material for sequencing was memory CD4+ T cells from PBMCs. The rearrangement uses TRBV7-2 and TRBJ2-5; TRBD2 might be the D (6 bases). CDR3 bases: TGTGCCAGCAGCAGAAGTAGCGGTACCCAAGAGACCCAGTACTTC. It is translated as CASSRSSGTQETQYF.